This T cell receptor beta chain stems from a study of regulatory T cells in long-lasting Graves disease (dated by TCRdb to about 2021). A note on the overall study: Patients with newly diagnosed Graves' disease had been on antithyroid drugs for under 3 months. The study was registered as a clinical trial and conducted in China. This study used TCR sequencing and RNA sequencing of peripheral blood to compare persistent Graves' disease patients against newly diagnosed Graves' disease patients. TCR sequencing covered some 13 persistent and roughly 20 newly diagnosed Graves' disease patients, 33 samples in total.

General conclusions and limits of the study: Persistent patients shared more public clonotypes among themselves (2,741) than newly diagnosed patients did (nearly 1,000). Sequencing and analysis were restricted to the TCR beta chain. Peripheral blood alone was examined, since thyroid tissue, which constituted the primary lesion, could not be accessed. As a limitation, the authors acknowledged that the small sample size may reduce accuracy. Lower TCR Shannon entropy and fewer highly expanded clones were observed in persistent Graves' disease patients than in newly diagnosed patients, which suggested clonal expansion. Preferential use of TRBV28, TRBJ1-2 and TRBJ2-5 was observed in persistent disease, whereas TRBV20-1 and TRBJ2-1 were favored in newly diagnosed disease.

The cysteine opens and the phenylalanine closes a CDR3 of 14 amino acids. The read is trimmed to its CDR3 DNA, 42 bases read in frame from base 1. The germline V gene (reference sequence) gives CDR1 as DFQATT and CDR2 as SNEGSKA. As for this clonotype: The specificity of this receptor is unknown. At one of its ends the junction is not consistent with the germline gene, which may arise from a read error.

Explained via the paper, the time point label denotes: newly diagnosed GD, antithyroid drugs for less than 3 months. For both TCR sequencing and RNA sequencing, RNA was extracted from PBMCs in TRIzol. The diagnosis of Graves' disease was made according to American Thyroid Association guidelines. Patients were recruited from an endocrinology department in Xi'an, China. From each patient, around 9 milliliters of peripheral blood was collected into an EDTA anticoagulant tube. Ficoll Paque Plus density gradient separation was used to isolate PBMCs, and no additional T cell sorting was done. An Agilent 2100 Bioanalyzer and agarose gel were used to assess RNA quality, and a NanoDrop 2000 was used to measure RNA concentration. Library creation used multiplex PCR. Instrument on record: Illumina HiSeq 4000. TCR beta libraries were built with iRepertoire HTBI primers and Arm-PCR amplification of CDR3 regions. Before sequencing, the PCR products underwent gel purification. From the authors' description of their analysis: A total of roughly 67 TRBV and 14 TRBJ segments were identified across samples and were used for gene usage analysis of CDR3 amino acid clonotypes. COPE and FqMerger were used to merge filtered high-quality paired reads into contigs. BLAST was used to align contigs to IMGT TRBV, TRBD and TRBJ reference genes, and CDR3 was defined according to IMGT. Clonotypes above 0.1% frequency were classified as highly expanded clones. Repertoire diversity was measured by Shannon entropy, and V-J evenness by the Gini coefficient. Clonotypes shared by more than one individual were considered public. The public reads were reanalyzed by TCRdb: fastp trimming at Q25, MiXCR alignment, in-frame beta chains only. Rows merge per CDR3 protein into single entries with the most common DNA and genes. The V and J calls reflect TCRdb's pipeline rather than the authors' work. In this sample the table shows roughly 400,000 distinct CDR3 sequences, about a sixth of which occur a single time. Clones ranked in the top ten supply roughly 23% of the sample.

This sample was also put to use in a study of T cells in Graves' hyperthyroidism and ophthalmopathy. The other study reports the following: A patient counted as having stable Graves' hyperthyroidism if no progression to ophthalmopathy occurred over 18 months of follow-up. The hyperthyroidism patients were between 18 and 65 years old and newly diagnosed, with a disease duration of less than 2 months. The study excluded patients with uncontrolled infections, other autoimmune diseases, pregnancy or lactation. Diagnoses relied on clinical symptoms, serum thyroxine and TRAb, thyroid ultrasound and orbital computed tomography. The first round of RT-PCR for the TCR CDR3 was performed with the HTBI primer set and the Qiagen OneStep RT-PCR kit. Most expanded thyroid clonotypes (frequency above 0.001) were also found in blood, which suggests that blood repertoires may mirror thyroid immune responses. Ophthalmopathy was separated from stable hyperthyroidism by a 13 V-J signature model, with about 88% sensitivity and approximately 84% specificity obtained in cross-validation and 80%/75% obtained in testing. In validation, the model predicted progression to ophthalmopathy with roughly 70% sensitivity and roughly 75% specificity, a median of approximately 6.7 months before onset. TCR V-J signatures able to tell the groups apart were searched for in a discovery cohort of 90 to 100 patients, of whom 40 to 45 had Graves' ophthalmopathy and about 55 had stable Graves' hyperthyroidism. An independent validation cohort of 18 to 20 hyperthyroidism patients and 17 patients who later progressed to ophthalmopathy tested prospective prediction of ophthalmopathy. The roughly 91 discovery patients were randomly divided into training and test sets at a 7:3 ratio. Thyroid tissue and blood T-cell repertoires from roughly six Graves' hyperthyroidism patients were also compared in the study. After sampling, hyperthyroidism patients received methimazole starting at 30 mg daily, and ophthalmopathy patients received high-dose intravenous methylprednisolone. Libraries were constructed in a second round of multiplex PCR, after which size selection and purification were carried out. Sequencing of the libraries was done on an Illumina HiSeq2000 using paired-end 100 bp reads. SOAPnuke was used to process the raw data, with reads discarded if the reads contained adapters or uncalled bases, had a mean Phred below 15, or lacked an exact constant-primer or identifier match. COPE v1.2.5 was used to merge high-quality paired reads, and clonotypes were defined as unique nucleotide sequences. MiTCR v1.1 was used to align the clonotypes against IMGT TRBV, TRBD and TRBJ reference segments. Analysis was restricted to V-J combinations with a frequency above 0.0001, which covered approximately 99% of repertoires. The TCS score was defined as the ratio of F50 (clonal expansion) to E x V (chaos), calculated using BLOSUM62-based TCRdist between CDR3 peptides within each V-J. Welch's t-statistics and random forest reduced roughly 530 V-J features to 10 to 15, which were used in a naive Bayes classifier (R e1071). No statistical method was used to set the sample size in advance, and investigators knew the group allocation. TCR Vbeta CDR3 sequencing of roughly 140 peripheral blood samples (43 ophthalmopathy, roughly 74 hyperthyroidism and around 17 progressor patients) is reported in the paper.

Recombination joined TRBV20-1 with TRBJ2-3, with 7 bases matching TRBD2. This clonotype originated in a woman between 18 and 30 years old with Graves disease. Donor details come from another sample of the same person, matched by shared clones. The sample here was peripheral blood mononuclear cells (PBMCs), taken at new diagnosis, from a patient treated with antithyroid drugs. The CDR3 amino acid sequence is: CSTSFAGDADTQYF. The DNA reads TGCAGTACTAGTTTTGCGGGAGATGCAGATACGCAGTATTTT.